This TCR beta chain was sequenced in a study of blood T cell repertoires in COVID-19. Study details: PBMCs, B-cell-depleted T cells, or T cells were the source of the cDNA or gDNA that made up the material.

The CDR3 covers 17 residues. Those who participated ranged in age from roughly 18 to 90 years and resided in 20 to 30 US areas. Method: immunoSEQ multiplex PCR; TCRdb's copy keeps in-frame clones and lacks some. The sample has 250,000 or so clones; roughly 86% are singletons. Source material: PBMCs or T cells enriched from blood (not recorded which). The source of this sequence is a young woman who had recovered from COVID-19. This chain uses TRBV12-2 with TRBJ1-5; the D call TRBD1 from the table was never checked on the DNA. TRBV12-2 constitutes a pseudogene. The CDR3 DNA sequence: TGTGCAAGTCGCTTCTGGACAGGGAGCTTAGTCAATCCGCCCCAGCATTTT. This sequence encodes CASRFWTGSLVNPPQHF.